The clone carrying this T cell receptor beta chain showed up many times. Its antigen is unknown. The CDR3 covers 15 residues. Germline V gene sequence: CDR1 SGHRS, CDR2 YFSETQ. Trimming cost V 2 bases and J 3 bases; bases outside gene matches: 3. This sample stems from a study of HIV-infected children after antiretroviral therapy interruption. The overall study: Interruption group median age around 9.9 years; continuous group 7 to 8 years. For the interruption arm, samples span week 0 through about 3 years after study end.

RNA-based 3' RACE libraries used unique molecular identifiers. In TCRdb, the 3' RACE reads were re-called with MiXCR into one record per CDR3 protein. The sample comprises about 15,000 distinct CDR3 sequences, approximately 3.6% of which are singletons, and approximately 5.4% rests with the top ten. Stated treatment: PENTA 11 planned treatment interruption arm or continuous ART arm. Broader study findings: Naive CD4+ Gini coefficient rose by interruption end, suggesting clonal expansion.

The sample consisted of CD45RA+ CD4+ T cells from PBMCs, taken from a donor given antiretroviral therapy, either interrupted or continuous. Subset defined: naive CD4+ CD45RA+ CD45RO- T cells. The clonotype comes from a child younger than 18 with HIV. The gene calls are TRBV5-1 and TRBJ2-3; 10 bases align to TRBD2. The CDR3, as DNA: TGCGCCAGCAGCTTTAGCGGGAGGACTACAGATACGCAGTATTTT. Protein sequence: CASSFSGRTTDTQYF.